The entry below describes one T cell receptor beta chain. A clone one base away is much larger, so this may be a read error. The data are from a study of prognosis after radiotherapy for stage I lung cancer. In the study overall: Between early 2018 and early 2019, patients with stage I non-small cell lung cancer were enrolled. Every lung cancer patient of the non-small cell type was deemed medically inoperable.

Peripheral blood was collected in volumes of roughly 6 milliliters at each of two time points. By two-round multiplex PCR, the TCR beta CDR3 was amplified from genomic DNA. Individual primers that were specific to each TRBV and TRBJ gene served in first-round PCR. From the multiplex PCR reads, TCRdb called clonotypes with MiXCR, one entry per CDR3 protein. Of nearly 20,000 distinct CDR3 sequences in the sample, about a quarter are singletons; the top ten hold around a fifth. Germline V gene sequence: CDR1 MNHEY, CDR2 SVGEGT. The CDR3 has 14 residues. The chain recombines TRBV6-2 or TRBV6-3 with TRBJ2-4; D perhaps matches TRBD1 (5 bases). The sequence came from a donor of 50 years or more with non-small cell lung cancer. The specimen was PBMCs, collected before or after stereotactic body radiation therapy (not recorded which). The CDR3 reads CPSSERGQASIQYF. The CDR3 nucleotides are TGTCCCAGCAGTGAAAGGGGCCAGGCTAGCATTCAGTACTTC.